A single sample gave rise to the 6 T cell receptor beta chains below, sequenced in a study of human T cells and chemical hapten exposure. The time point: healthy volunteer bleed at 6 weeks. The template was total RNA from unfractionated whole blood. From the RACE reads, TCRdb called clonotypes with MiXCR, one entry per CDR3 protein. The sample records more than 60,000 distinct CDR3 sequences, roughly 8.7% being singletons. Sequences were obtained from whole blood. The receptors come from a male donor in good health. Some clones in this sample may be carry-over from other donors' samples.

The J gene is TRBJ1-2, the V gene TRBV6-1, with D possibly being TRBD1 (5 bases). The length of the CDR3 is 13 residues. Trimming removed 0 bases at V and 7 bases at J, with 9 bases between. The germline CDR1 and CDR2 sequences are MNHNS and SASEGT. The CDR3 region is CASSEARGTGYTF. For the CDR3, the DNA is TGTGCCAGCAGTGAAGCACGGGGGACTGGCTACACCTTC.

CDR3 coding DNA: TGTGCCAGCAGCCGGACAGGGGGCCCTTACGAGCAGTACTTC. Translation gives CASSRTGGPYEQYF. V and J are TRBV6-2 or TRBV6-3 and TRBJ2-7, with 11 bases fitting TRBD1. The V and J ends lost 6 bases and 4 bases, in that order; junction bases with no gene match: 5. The CDR3 is 14 residues long. Germline CDR1 reads MNHEY; CDR2 reads SVGEGT.

This clonotype was seen only a few times. The chain is built from TRBV4-3 and TRBJ1-1, with D perhaps matching TRBD1 (5 bases). The germline V gene encodes CDR1 LGHNA and CDR2 YSLEER. The germline V and J ends were trimmed by 0 bases and 4 bases, with 9 bases remaining between them. The CDR3 extends over 14 amino acids. In DNA, the CDR3 is TGCGCCAGCAGCCAAGATGGCCAGGGCACTGAAGCTTTCTTT. Translating it yields CASSQDGQGTEAFF.

Ten or more counts support this clonotype. The gene calls are TRBV29-1 and TRBJ1-1; a possible D gene is TRBD1 (6 bases). CDR3 size: 10 residues. V was shortened by 4 bases and J by 6 bases, with 6 bases between the two germline ends. From germline, CDR1 is SQVTM and CDR2 ANQGSEA. In DNA form, the CDR3 reads TGCAGCGTTGCAGGGGCTGAAGCTTTCTTT. Translation gives CSVAGAEAFF. Full variable domain (missing parts from reference TRBV29-1 and TRBJ1-1): SAVISQKPSRDICQRGTSLTIQCQVDSQVTMMFWYRQQPGQSLTLIATANQGSEATYESGFVIDKFPISRPNLTFSTLTVSNMSPEDSSIYLCSVAGAEAFFGQGTRLTVV.

The table lists this clonotype with many counts. The genes are TRBV20-1 and TRBJ2-3, with no clear D. CDR1 is DFQATT, CDR2 SNEGSKA, per germline (reference sequence). The CDR3 runs to 13 residues. V lost 0 bases and J lost 0, with 4 bases in between. Here the CDR3 DNA reads TGCAGTGCTAGAGAACCCAGCACAGATACGCAGTATTTT. It translates to CSAREPSTDTQYF.

The chain uses TRBV6-1 and TRBJ1-5; D is perhaps TRBD1 (5 bases). Trimming stripped 2 bases from V and 2 bases from J, with 16 bases between. Germline V lookup: CDR1 MNHNS, CDR2 SASEGT. This CDR3 comprises 17 residues. CDR3 sequence reads: CASSEQGGTGGNQPQHF. The CDR3 bases are TGTGCCAGCAGTGAACAGGGCGGGACTGGGGGCAATCAGCCCCAGCATTTT.